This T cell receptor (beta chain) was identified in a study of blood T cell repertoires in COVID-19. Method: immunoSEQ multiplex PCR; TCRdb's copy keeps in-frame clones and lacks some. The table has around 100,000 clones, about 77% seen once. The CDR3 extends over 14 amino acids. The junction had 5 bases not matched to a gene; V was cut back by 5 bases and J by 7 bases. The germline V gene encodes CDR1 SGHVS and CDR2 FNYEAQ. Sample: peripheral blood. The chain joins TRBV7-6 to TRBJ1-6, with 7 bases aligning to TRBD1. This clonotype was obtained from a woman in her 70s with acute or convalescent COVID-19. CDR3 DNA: TGTGCCAGCAGCCTCGGGACAGACAATTCACCCCTCCACTTT. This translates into CASSLGTDNSPLHF.